A selection of T cell receptor beta chains follows, all from one sample in a study of blood T cell repertoires in COVID-19. The data were produced by immunoSEQ multiplex PCR, yet TCRdb's version contains in-frame clones alone and is incomplete. Of about 160,000 clones detected, 65% to 85% appear once; the ten largest clones hold roughly 9%. The sample comprised peripheral blood. These receptors were obtained from a woman of 80 years or more with active or convalescent COVID-19. Both conserved end residues are part of each CDR3. D genes are given only for firm matches. Expanded clones are given a class, and other clones once, few, many or no size at all.

. | TRBJ2-2 | TRBD1 | TRBV6-6 | TGTGCCAGCAGTTACGGGACAGGGGGTATCGGGGAGCTGTTTTTT | CASSYGTGGIGELFF
. | TRBJ1-1 | . | TRBV10-3 | TGTGCCATCAGTGAGTCAGCCTTCGGGGGCACTGAAGCTTTCTTT | CAISESAFGGTEAFF
once | TRBJ1-2 | . | TRBV5-1 | TGCGCCAGCAGCCTACTAGGCATCCGCTATGGCTACACCTTC | CASSLLGIRYGYTF
once | TRBJ1-1 | . | TRBV19 | TGTGCCAGTTCCGGGACAAATCTTCCGAGGGACACTGAAGCTTTCTTT | CASSGTNLPRDTEAFF
. | TRBJ2-6 | TRBD1 | TRBV3-1/TRBV3-2 | TGTGCCAGCAGCCACCATCAGGGGGTTAGCTCTGGGGCCAACGTCCTGACTTTC | CASSHHQGVSSGANVLTF
once | TRBJ1-5 | . | TRBV3-1/TRBV3-2 | TGTGCCAGCAGCCAAAACTCAGGGTTTGGCAATCAGCCCCAGCATTTT | CASSQNSGFGNQPQHF
. | TRBJ2-7 | . | TRBV13 | TGTGCCAGCAGCCACAGGGCGAACTCCTACGAGCAGTACTTC | CASSHRANSYEQYF
once | TRBJ1-1 | . | TRBV9 | TGTGCCAGCAGCGTAGGGCGGACAGCGAACACTGAAGCTTTCTTT | CASSVGRTANTEAFF
. | TRBJ2-3 | . | TRBV7-2 | TGTGCCAGCAGCTTGGGGGGGGCCCTCACAGATACGCAGTATTTT | CASSLGGALTDTQYF
. | TRBJ1-2 | TRBD1 | TRBV19 | TGTGCCAGTAGTATAGAAGAGACAGGGGTGTTTAGCTATGGCTACACCTTC | CASSIEETGVFSYGYTF
. | TRBJ1-1 | . | TRBV10-1 | TGCGCCAGCAGTGAGTTCGGACAGTCCACTGAAGCTTTCTTT | CASSEFGQSTEAFF
. | TRBJ1-2 | TRBD1 | TRBV11-2 | TGTGCCAGCAGCGGCACACAGGGGGCCGGGAAAGGCTACACCTTC | CASSGTQGAGKGYTF